The 10 T cell receptor beta chains listed next were all sequenced from one sample in a study of T cell responses to AZD1222 COVID-19 vaccine (dated by TCRdb to the early 2020s). The library came from the immunoSEQ multiplex PCR assay. Here the immuneACCESS table is served through TCRdb, limited to in-frame sequences with V and J called. Missing clones are a known gap in these copies; in checked studies unresolved V genes cover under half, and the rest lacks a known reason. Counted in this sample were about 160,000 clones; 91% of them appeared once. Together, the top ten hold approximately 2% of the sample. The sample's time point, from its label and the paper: baseline before first vaccination. This sample comprised peripheral blood, obtained on day 0 of AZD1222 vaccination. These receptors were obtained from an adult in good health.

This clone was seen once. The chain employs TRBV2 and TRBJ1-1; no reliable D call. Trimming cost V 6 bases and J 1 base, with 18 bases left between them. Germline CDR1 SNHLY, CDR2 FYNNEI. The CDR3 is 16 residues long. DNA of the CDR3: TGTGCCAGCAGCGAAAGGACCGGAGTGGGGAACACTGAAGCTTTCTTT. As protein: CASSERTGVGNTEAFF.

The chain recombines TRBV6-2 or TRBV6-3 with TRBJ1-5; D may be TRBD1 (5 bases). The CDR3 is 17 amino acids. In germline, CDR1 is MNHEY, CDR2 SVGEGT. V lost 1 base and J lost 1, with 14 bases in between. The CDR3 here is CASSYYPGLNSNQPQHF. The DNA of the CDR3 is TGTGCCAGCAGTTACTATCCGGGACTTAACAGCAATCAGCCCCAGCATTTT.

The chain's CDR3 is CASSIVSGTFDTEAFF. For the CDR3, the DNA is TGTGCCAGTAGTATAGTTTCCGGGACCTTTGACACTGAAGCTTTCTTT. This rearrangement joins TRBV19 to TRBJ1-1; a possible D gene is TRBD1 (5 bases). Germline V CDR1 and CDR2: LNHDA, SQIVND (reference sequence). There are 16 residues in the CDR3. Trimming pared 1 base from V and 3 bases from J, leaving 15 bases between.

The V gene is TRBV9, the J gene TRBJ1-6; D gene uncertain. Germline CDR1 SGDLS, CDR2 YYNGEE. The V and J ends lost 4 bases and 9 bases respectively, with 14 bases between them. This CDR3 contains 14 residues. CDR3 in DNA: TGTGCCAGCAGCCCCCCCCGGGTTGGTTCACCCCTCCACTTT. As protein: CASSPPRVGSPLHF.

The V and J genes are TRBV4-1 and TRBJ2-7; D is perhaps TRBD1 (7 bases). V lost 3 bases to trimming and J lost 1 base, with 13 bases between them. This CDR3 contains 15 residues. Germline CDR1 MGHRA, CDR2 YSYEKL. In DNA, the CDR3 is TGCGCCAGCAGCCACAAGACAGGGAGGTCCTACGAGCAGTACTTC. It codes for CASSHKTGRSYEQYF.

The rearrangement links TRBV4-1 to TRBJ1-1, with D perhaps matching TRBD1 (5 bases). Germline V gene data show CDR1 as MGHRA and CDR2 as YSYEKL. The CDR3 spans 15 residues. Trimming stripped 1 base from V and 5 bases from J, with 14 bases between. Here the CDR3 DNA reads TGCGCCAGCAGCCAAGGGGCAGGGTATGAGACTGAAGCTTTCTTT. Translated, it gives CASSQGAGYETEAFF.

The genes are TRBV5-1 and TRBJ1-3; TRBD1 might be the D (5 bases). CDR1 and CDR2 (germline): SGHRS, YFSETQ. This CDR3 has 15 amino acids. The germline V and J ends were trimmed by 5 bases and 0 bases, with 12 bases remaining between them. The CDR3 nucleotides read TGCGCCAGCAGTCGGGACGGGAGCTCTGGAAACACCATATATTTT. The encoded protein is CASSRDGSSGNTIYF.

The rearrangement joins TRBV5-6 to TRBJ1-3, with 7 bases matching TRBD1. The CDR3 has 17 amino acids. The germline gives CDR1 SGHDT, CDR2 YYEEEE. J lost 3 bases, V lost 4 bases, and 13 bases had no gene match. The CDR3 DNA reads TGTGCCAGCAGCCGTATCGTGACAGGGTCTAATGGAAACACCATATATTTT. The encoded protein is CASSRIVTGSNGNTIYF.

Here the CDR3 DNA reads TGTGCCAGCAGCTCCGGGACAGGGGCTTCGTACGGCTACACCTTC. This sequence encodes CASSSGTGASYGYTF. The chain is built from TRBV5-5 and TRBJ1-2, with TRBD1 matching over 10 bases. V shed 3 bases, J shed 8 bases, and the junction held 10 bases outside the gene matches. The germline V gene encodes CDR1 SGHKS and CDR2 YYEKEE (reference sequence). The CDR3 is 15 residues long.

Only a few counts were recorded for this clone. This chain uses TRBV5-1 with TRBJ1-4, with D unresolved. The germline gives CDR1 SGHRS, CDR2 YFSETQ. This CDR3 spans 15 amino acids. Deletions cut 1 base from V and 8 bases from J, with 15 bases between. This CDR3 reads CASSLIDPNQEKLFF. The CDR3 DNA reads as TGCGCCAGCAGCTTGATTGACCCAAACCAGGAAAAACTGTTTTTT.